This TCR beta chain was recorded in a study of T-cell memory formation after mild COVID-19 (dated by TCRdb to 2020 to 2023). With regard to the full study: TCR sequence clusters from the two donors were largely donor specific. In a couple of donors, T-cell clones that expanded and contracted after mild COVID-19 were followed by sequencing TCRalpha and TCRbeta repertoires longitudinally. The cohort comprised two young, previously healthy adult volunteers, one female and one male. What the work shows at the level of the full study, not this receptor alone: The study covered only a couple of mild cases, and larger cohorts including severe cases with pre-infection samples were considered necessary. SARS-CoV-2 specificity was not confirmed for the second-wave clones peaking on day 37. Contracting CD4+ clones turned up mainly in the CM and EM memory subsets, whereas EMRA was where CD8+ clones were enriched. Clones contracting from day 15 to 85 had balanced CD4/CD8 phenotypes, while a second wave expanding from day 15 to 37 was biased towards CD4+. The detection of some responding clones in pre-infection memory suggests that pre-existing cross-reactive memory T cells joined the SARS-CoV-2 response.

TCRdb lists the instrument as Illumina NovaSeq 6000. Using 5'RACE with constant-segment primers, TCRalpha and TCRbeta cDNA libraries were constructed, with sample barcodes and unique molecular identifiers added in the process. RNA was extracted from every sample with Trizol reagent. Libraries were amplified in two PCR steps, with a second sample barcode and Illumina TruSeq adapters added in the second step. The libraries were sequenced on an Illumina NovaSeq using 2 x 150 bp paired-end reads. In the paper's pipeline: The reads were demultiplexed and collapsed into UMI-guided consensus sequences using migec v1.2.7. Using mixcr v2.1.11, UMI consensuses were aligned to TRA and TRB V and J templates and then assembled into clonotypes. Clonotypes were classified as expanded or contracted when called significant by both edgeR and NoisET, with noise models trained on biological replicates. edgeR calls used a false discovery rate-adjusted p below 0.01 and a log2 fold-change threshold of 1. PCA with hierarchical clustering of max-normalized trajectories of the 1000 most abundant clonotypes was used as exploratory dynamics analysis. Each responding clone was given a CD4 or CD8 phenotype based on the CD4+ and CD8+ repertoires, which had been sequenced separately. The raw public data were reprocessed by TCRdb itself: fastp quality trimming at Q25, MiXCR clonotype calling, in-frame beta chains only. CDR3 protein duplicates are merged, each entry listing the most common genes and DNA. These V and J calls originate from TCRdb's pipeline instead of the authors' own analysis. Within this sample are approximately 340,000 distinct CDR3 sequences, with approximately 13% of them counted one time only. The biggest ten clones account for roughly 23% of the sample.

Ficoll-Paque density gradient centrifugation was used to isolate PBMCs. A word on this clonotype: The antigen it binds to is not known. Within one base of it there is no much larger clone, and no base qualities were kept.

Trimming accounts for 5 bases at V and 5 bases at J, while the number of junction bases matched to no gene is 4. The germline V gene (reference sequence) gives CDR1 as DFQATT and CDR2 as SNEGSKA. Reading from cysteine to phenylalanine, the CDR3 counts 13 amino acids. The kept DNA is CDR3 alone, 39 bases in frame from the first base. Sequences were obtained from PBMCs or a T cell subset sorted from them (not recorded which). This TCR was sampled from a man aged 18 to 29 who had mild COVID-19 (a few samples of this study predate the infection). The sample titles of this study are shuffled in the database, so cell type and time point are left out; the donor was told from shared clones. The sequence is built from TRBV20-1 and TRBJ2-2; 8 nucleotides in the junction match TRBD1. The CDR3 in this case is CSAQGAGTGELFF. The sequence in DNA is TGCAGTGCTCAGGGGGCAGGGACCGGGGAGCTGTTTTTT.